The 20 T cell receptor beta chains given below trace back to one sample, sequenced in a study of blood T cells in healthy people across ages. A J-beta primer mix and a sample-barcoded 5' primer were used in a second PCR of roughly 7 to 12 cycles. TCRdb itself ran the 5' RACE reads through MiXCR, one entry per CDR3 protein. Of about 1.5 million distinct CDR3 sequences in the sample, about 42% were seen once. The sequencing sample was made of blood. All receptors come from a woman aged 18-29 years in good health.

The gene calls are TRBV5-1 and TRBJ2-5; the match to TRBD2 covers 12 bases. The germline gives CDR1 SGHRS, CDR2 YFSETQ. Trimming cost V 4 bases and J 5 bases; bases outside gene matches: 3. The CDR3 is made up of 14 amino acids. CDR3 sequence (DNA): TGCGCCAGCAGCGGCGGGACTAGCGGGGAGACCCAGTACTTC. Translating gives CASSGGTSGETQYF.

J is TRBJ2-3 and V is TRBV4-3; 7 nucleotides align to TRBD2. CDR3 length equals 16 residues. From germline, CDR1 is LGHNA and CDR2 YSLEER. V trimming: 1 base; J trimming: 2 bases; junction bases outside the gene matches: 6. The CDR3: CASSQGGLADTDTQYF. In DNA, the CDR3 is TGCGCCAGCAGCCAAGGCGGGCTAGCGGACACAGATACGCAGTATTTT.

The chain uses TRBV20-1 and TRBJ2-3, with unresolved D. Germline V gene data show CDR1 as DFQATT and CDR2 as SNEGSKA (reference sequence). There are 11 residues in the CDR3. V was shortened by 5 bases and J by 3 bases, with 6 bases between the two germline ends. The CDR3 spells CSADQTDTQYF. CDR3 bases: TGCAGTGCTGACCAAACAGATACGCAGTATTTT.

There are a few counts of this clonotype. V is TRBV7-9 and J is TRBJ2-6; no reliable D call. V gave up 5 bases and J gave up 3 bases, with 8 bases separating them. CDR1 and CDR2 (germline): SEHNR, FQNEAQ (reference sequence). The CDR3 extends over 14 amino acids. CDR3 nucleotides: TGTGCCAGCAGCCCCTCCTATGGGGCCAACGTCCTGACTTTC. Translating it yields CASSPSYGANVLTF. Combining the CDR3 with reference TRBV7-9 and TRBJ2-6 gives the whole variable domain DTGVSQNPRHKITKRGQNVTFRCDPISEHNRLYWYRQTLGQGPEFLTYFQNEAQLEKSRLLSDRFSAERPKGSFSTLEIQRTEQGDSAMYLCASSPSYGANVLTFGAGSRLTVL.

The chain uses TRBV6-5 and TRBJ1-2; D may be TRBD1 (5 bases). Germline values: CDR1 MNHEY, CDR2 SVGAGI. This CDR3 is 14 amino acids long. V was clipped by 2 bases and J by 4 bases, with 11 bases between them. The CDR3 sequence: CASSYGRQPYGYTF. For the CDR3, the DNA is TGTGCCAGCAGTTACGGTCGACAGCCCTATGGCTACACCTTC.

This sequence joins TRBV4-3 and TRBJ2-7; D ambiguous. The CDR3 extends over 15 amino acids. V dropped 0 bases and J dropped 0 bases, with 9 bases sitting between them. Germline V lookup: CDR1 LGHNA, CDR2 YSLEER. CDR3 DNA: TGCGCCAGCAGCCAAGATCATGGAAGCTCCTACGAGCAGTACTTC. It encodes CASSQDHGSSYEQYF.

The table lists this clonotype with a few counts. This chain connects TRBV5-1 to TRBJ1-1, with D possibly matching TRBD1 (6 bases). The V and J ends lost 0 bases and 1 base respectively, with 10 bases between them. CDR1 and CDR2 from the germline V gene are SGHRS and YFSETQ. The CDR3 length is 15 residues. As DNA, the CDR3 is TGCGCCAGCAGCTTGGAGGAGGGGGGGAACACTGAAGCTTTCTTT. Protein sequence: CASSLEEGGNTEAFF.

The rearrangement links TRBV27 to TRBJ1-2; D possibly corresponds to TRBD1 (6 bases). The V gene lost 6 bases and the J gene lost 6 bases, with 17 bases spanning the gap. CDR1 and CDR2 from the germline V gene are MNHEY and SMNVEV (reference sequence). The CDR3 loop spans 14 amino acids. For the CDR3, the DNA is TGTGCCAGCAGCCCGTGGCGGGGGCGCGATGGCTACACCTTC. It is translated as CASSPWRGRDGYTF.

The chain carries TRBV7-9 and TRBJ2-1, with TRBD2 matching over 14 bases. Germline V gene lookup returns CDR1 SEHNR and CDR2 FQNEAQ (reference sequence). This CDR3 has 16 amino acids. V shed 5 bases, J shed 6 bases, and the junction held 6 bases outside the gene matches. CDR3 sequence: CASSPAGLAGVNEQFF. CDR3 bases: TGTGCCAGCAGCCCCGCGGGACTAGCGGGAGTCAATGAGCAGTTCTTC.

This clonotype was recorded a few times. The chain recombines TRBV7-9 with TRBJ2-7, with D possibly being TRBD2 (6 bases). Germline V CDR1 and CDR2: SEHNR, FQNEAQ (reference sequence). V shed 2 bases and J shed 2 bases, with 13 bases lying between them. This CDR3 region has 15 residues. The CDR3 sequence: CASSLRRERAYEQYF. Here the CDR3 DNA reads TGTGCCAGCAGCTTAAGACGGGAGCGGGCCTACGAGCAGTACTTC.

V gene TRBV5-5 combines with J gene TRBJ1-5; D remains ambiguous. The germline V gene has CDR1 SGHKS and CDR2 YYEKEE (reference sequence). V dropped 1 base and J dropped 6 bases, with 5 bases sitting between them. This CDR3 has 12 amino acids. The CDR3 DNA is TGTGCCAGCAGCTTGAGCTTTCAGCCCCAGCATTTT. Translation gives CASSLSFQPQHF.

V is TRBV6-5 and J is TRBJ1-4; the D is unclear. The CDR3 contains 15 residues. Germline lookup yields CDR1 MNHEY and CDR2 SVGAGI. The ends were cut back, 2 bases at V and 7 bases at J, with 14 bases in the middle. The CDR3 loop is CASSYQRVRSEKLFF. DNA of the CDR3: TGTGCCAGCAGTTACCAACGGGTCAGGAGTGAAAAACTGTTTTTT.

The V gene is TRBV28, the J gene TRBJ2-4; 7 bases are shared with TRBD1. This CDR3 is 13 amino acids long. Germline V gene data show CDR1 as MDHEN and CDR2 as SYDVKM. The V and J ends lost 5 bases and 8 bases, in that order; junction bases with no gene match: 6. The CDR3: CASSPTGLDIQYF. The CDR3 coding sequence is TGTGCCAGCAGTCCGACAGGGTTGGACATTCAGTACTTC. Based on the CDR3 plus reference TRBV28 and TRBJ2-4, the full variable domain is DVKVTQSSRYLVKRTGEKVFLECVQDMDHENMFWYRQDPGLGLRLIYFSYDVKMKEKGDIPEGYSVSREKKERFSLILESASTNQTSMYLCASSPTGLDIQYFGAGTRLSVL.

The chain joins TRBV7-9 to TRBJ2-1; 15 positions match TRBD2. In germline, CDR1 is SEHNR, CDR2 FQNEAQ (reference sequence). The junction had 10 bases not matched to a gene; V was cut back by 5 bases and J by 2 bases. This CDR3 region has 19 residues. CDR3 protein: CASSPGLAGGPGPYNEQFF. DNA for the CDR3: TGTGCCAGCAGCCCCGGACTAGCGGGAGGGCCTGGCCCCTACAATGAGCAGTTCTTC. Looking up the rest from reference TRBV7-9 and TRBJ2-1 gives the full variable domain: DTGVSQNPRHKITKRGQNVTFRCDPISEHNRLYWYRQTLGQGPEFLTYFQNEAQLEKSRLLSDRFSAERPKGSFSTLEIQRTEQGDSAMYLCASSPGLAGGPGPYNEQFFGPGTRLTVL.

This clonotype turned up a few times. This chain uses TRBV12-3 or TRBV12-4 with TRBJ1-5, with D possibly TRBD1 on 5 matching bases. V shed 2 bases and J shed 4 bases, with 15 bases lying between them. The CDR3 is 16 residues long. The CDR3 nucleotides read TGTGCCAGCAGTTTAAGGAAAGGGGAGGTGAATCAGCCCCAGCATTTT. This translates into CASSLRKGEVNQPQHF.

This clonotype appeared a few times. J is TRBJ2-4 and V is TRBV5-1, with 11 bases fitting TRBD2. Germline trimming cut 3 bases from V and 13 bases from J; bases unmatched to any gene: 12. There are 15 residues in the CDR3. Looked up from germline, CDR1 is SGHRS and CDR2 is YFSETQ. DNA of the CDR3: TGCGCCAGCAGCTCCTTAGGGACTAGCGGAGACCAGCAGTACTTC. Translation: CASSSLGTSGDQQYF.

This clonotype was counted only a few times. The chain is built from TRBV9 and TRBJ2-2, with 9 bases lining up with TRBD2. CDR3 length: 18 residues. Germline V CDR1 and CDR2: SGDLS, YYNGEE. V shed 0 bases, J shed 3 bases, and the junction held 9 bases outside the gene matches. CDR3 nucleotides: TGTGCCAGCAGCGTAGGCGTGCGGGAGGGCCGGGACACCGGGGAGCTGTTTTTT. Translation gives CASSVGVREGRDTGELFF.

This sequence joins TRBV10-3 and TRBJ1-1; TRBD1 might be the D (6 bases). Trimming shortened V by 3 bases and J by 3 bases, and 11 bases separated the two germline ends. Germline assignment: CDR1 ENHRY and CDR2 SYGVKD. The CDR3 runs 14 residues. The CDR3, as DNA: TGTGCCATCAGTGATTGGGGGCTCGACACTGAAGCTTTCTTT. Amino acids: CAISDWGLDTEAFF.

The rearrangement joins TRBV3-1 to TRBJ2-3; no definite D call. The germline CDR1 and CDR2 sequences are LGHDT and YNNKEL (reference sequence). V shed 2 bases and J shed 2 bases, with 17 bases lying between them. This CDR3 region has 17 residues. Here the CDR3 reads CASSQRRTREATDTQYF. For the CDR3, the DNA is TGTGCCAGCAGCCAACGAAGGACGCGCGAGGCCACAGATACGCAGTATTTT.

The CDR3 here is CASSLRVSLKLFF. In DNA form, the CDR3 reads TGTGCCAGCAGTTTAAGGGTTTCGCTAAAACTGTTTTTT. The chain uses TRBV12-3 or TRBV12-4 and TRBJ1-4; D not certain. This CDR3 is built from 13 residues. V was pared by 2 bases and J by 10 bases, with 11 bases between.